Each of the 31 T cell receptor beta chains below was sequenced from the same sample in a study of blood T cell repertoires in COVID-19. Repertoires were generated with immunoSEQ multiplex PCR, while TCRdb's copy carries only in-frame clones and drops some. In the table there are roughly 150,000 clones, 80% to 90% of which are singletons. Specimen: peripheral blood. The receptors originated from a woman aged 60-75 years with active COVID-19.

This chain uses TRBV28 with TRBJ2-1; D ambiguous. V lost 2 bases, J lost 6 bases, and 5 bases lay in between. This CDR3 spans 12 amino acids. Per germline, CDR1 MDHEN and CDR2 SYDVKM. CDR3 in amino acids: CASSLIRNEQFF. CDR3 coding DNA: TGTGCCAGCAGTTTAATCCGCAATGAGCAGTTCTTC.

This CDR3 is CASSLAVSQPQHF. CDR3 in DNA: TGTGCCAGCAGTTTAGCCGTCTCTCAGCCCCAGCATTTT. The genes are TRBV12-3 or TRBV12-4 and TRBJ1-5; D gene ambiguous. V lost 0 bases to trimming and J lost 6 bases, with 6 bases between them. CDR3 length: 13 amino acids.

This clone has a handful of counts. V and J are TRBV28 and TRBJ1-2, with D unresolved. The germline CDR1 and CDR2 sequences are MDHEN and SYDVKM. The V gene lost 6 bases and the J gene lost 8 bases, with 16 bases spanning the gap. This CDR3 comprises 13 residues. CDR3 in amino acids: CASRLDGPGGYTF. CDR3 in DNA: TGTGCCAGCAGACTTGATGGACCGGGAGGCTACACCTTC.

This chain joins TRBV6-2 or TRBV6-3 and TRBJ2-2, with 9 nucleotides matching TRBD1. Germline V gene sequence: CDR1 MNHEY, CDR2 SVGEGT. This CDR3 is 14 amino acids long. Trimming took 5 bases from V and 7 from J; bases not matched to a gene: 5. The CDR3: CASSKQGAGGELFF. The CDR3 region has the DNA TGTGCCAGCAGTAAACAGGGGGCCGGCGGGGAGCTGTTTTTT.

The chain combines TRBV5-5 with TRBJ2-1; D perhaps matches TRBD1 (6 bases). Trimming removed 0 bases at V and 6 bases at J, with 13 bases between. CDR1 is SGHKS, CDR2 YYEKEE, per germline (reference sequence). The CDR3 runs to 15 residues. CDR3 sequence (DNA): TGTGCCAGCAGCTTGGGGGGGCGGTTGATCAATGAGCAGTTCTTC. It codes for CASSLGGRLINEQFF. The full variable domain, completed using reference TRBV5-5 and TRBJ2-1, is DAGVTQSPTHLIKTRGQQVTLRCSPISGHKSVSWYQQVLGQGPQFIFQYYEKEERGRGNFPDRFSARQFPNYSSELNVNALLLGDSALYLCASSLGGRLINEQFFGPGTRLTVL.

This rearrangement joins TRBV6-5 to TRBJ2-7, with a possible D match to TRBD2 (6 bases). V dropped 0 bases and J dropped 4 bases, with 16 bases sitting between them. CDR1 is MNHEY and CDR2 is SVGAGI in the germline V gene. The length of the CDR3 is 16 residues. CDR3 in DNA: TGTGCCAGCAGTTACTCGATTCTTGAACTAGCTTACGAGCAGTACTTC. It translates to CASSYSILELAYEQYF.

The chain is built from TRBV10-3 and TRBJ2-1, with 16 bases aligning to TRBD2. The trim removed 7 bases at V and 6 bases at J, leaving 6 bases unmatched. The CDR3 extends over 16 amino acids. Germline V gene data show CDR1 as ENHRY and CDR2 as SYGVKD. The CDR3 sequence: CAINEGLAGGRNEQFF. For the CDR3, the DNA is TGTGCCATCAACGAGGGACTAGCGGGAGGGCGCAATGAGCAGTTCTTC.

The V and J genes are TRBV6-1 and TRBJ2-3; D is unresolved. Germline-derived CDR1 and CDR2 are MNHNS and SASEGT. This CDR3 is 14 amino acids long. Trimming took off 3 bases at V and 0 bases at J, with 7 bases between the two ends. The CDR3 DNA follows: TGTGCCAGCAGTGATTTGCGGAGCACAGATACGCAGTATTTT. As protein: CASSDLRSTDTQYF.

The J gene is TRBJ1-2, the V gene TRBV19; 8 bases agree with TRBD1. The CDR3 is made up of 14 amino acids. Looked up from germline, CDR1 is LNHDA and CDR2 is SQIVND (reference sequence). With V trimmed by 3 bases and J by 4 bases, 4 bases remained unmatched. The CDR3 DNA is TGTGCCAGTAGTATGCCAGGGGGCGGCTATGGCTACACCTTC. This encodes CASSMPGGGYGYTF.

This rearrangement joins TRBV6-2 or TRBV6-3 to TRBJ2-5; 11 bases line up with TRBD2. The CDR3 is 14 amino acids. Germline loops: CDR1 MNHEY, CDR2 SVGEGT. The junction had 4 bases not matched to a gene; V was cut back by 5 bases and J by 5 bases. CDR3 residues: CASSTSGRGETQYF. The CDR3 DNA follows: TGTGCCAGCAGTACTAGCGGGAGAGGGGAGACCCAGTACTTC.

The CDR3 is CASSVWTGDPTDTQYF. DNA of the CDR3: TGTGCCAGCAGCGTTTGGACAGGGGATCCCACAGATACGCAGTATTTT. The chain recombines TRBV9 with TRBJ2-3, with 9 bases fitting TRBD1. Per germline, CDR1 SGDLS and CDR2 YYNGEE. The CDR3 is made up of 16 amino acids. Trimming removed 2 bases from V and 2 bases from J; junction bases left unmatched: 6.

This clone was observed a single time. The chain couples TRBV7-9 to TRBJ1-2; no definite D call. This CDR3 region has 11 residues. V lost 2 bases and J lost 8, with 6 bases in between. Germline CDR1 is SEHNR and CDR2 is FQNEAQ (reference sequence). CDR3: CASSLNSGYTF. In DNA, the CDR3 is TGTGCCAGCAGCTTAAACTCCGGCTACACCTTC.

Written as DNA, the CDR3 is TGTGCCAGCAGTTTAAAGGGGAATTATCGTCAGCCCCAGCATTTT. This translates into CASSLKGNYRQPQHF. The rearrangement uses TRBV27 and TRBJ1-5, with D possibly being TRBD1 (5 bases). The V gene's germline CDR1 is MNHEY and CDR2 SMNVEV (reference sequence). This CDR3 contains 15 residues. The V and J ends lost 2 bases and 6 bases respectively, with 14 bases between them.

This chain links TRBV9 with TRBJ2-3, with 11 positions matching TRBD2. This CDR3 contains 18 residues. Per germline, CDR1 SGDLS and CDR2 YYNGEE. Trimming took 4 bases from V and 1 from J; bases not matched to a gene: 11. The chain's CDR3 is CASSSGTSGWGGTDTQYF. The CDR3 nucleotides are TGTGCCAGCAGCTCCGGGACTAGCGGATGGGGGGGCACAGATACGCAGTATTTT.

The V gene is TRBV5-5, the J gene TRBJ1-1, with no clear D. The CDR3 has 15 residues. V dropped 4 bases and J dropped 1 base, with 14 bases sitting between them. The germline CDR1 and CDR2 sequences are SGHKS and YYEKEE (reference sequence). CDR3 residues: CASSEREARNTEAFF. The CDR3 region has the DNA TGTGCCAGCAGCGAAAGGGAGGCCAGGAACACTGAAGCTTTCTTT. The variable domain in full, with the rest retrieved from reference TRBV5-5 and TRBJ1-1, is DAGVTQSPTHLIKTRGQQVTLRCSPISGHKSVSWYQQVLGQGPQFIFQYYEKEERGRGNFPDRFSARQFPNYSSELNVNALLLGDSALYLCASSEREARNTEAFFGQGTRLTVV.

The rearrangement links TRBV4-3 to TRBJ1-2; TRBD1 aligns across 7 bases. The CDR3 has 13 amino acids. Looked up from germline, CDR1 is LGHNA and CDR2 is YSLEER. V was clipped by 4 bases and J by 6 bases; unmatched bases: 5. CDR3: CASSRTDRDGYTF. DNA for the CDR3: TGCGCCAGCAGCCGGACCGACAGGGATGGCTACACCTTC.

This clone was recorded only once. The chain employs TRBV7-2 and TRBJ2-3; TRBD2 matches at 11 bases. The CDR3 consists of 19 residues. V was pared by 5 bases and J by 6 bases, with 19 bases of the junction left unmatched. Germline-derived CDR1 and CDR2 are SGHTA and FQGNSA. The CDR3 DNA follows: TGTGCCAGCAGCCTCTCAGTCGGAACTAGCGGGAGAATAAAGGATACGCAGTATTTT. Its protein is CASSLSVGTSGRIKDTQYF.

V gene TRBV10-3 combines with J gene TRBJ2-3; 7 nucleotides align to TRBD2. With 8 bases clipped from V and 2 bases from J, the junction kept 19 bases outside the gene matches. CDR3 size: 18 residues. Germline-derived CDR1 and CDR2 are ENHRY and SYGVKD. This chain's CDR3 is CAIGGLPHKRDITDTQYF. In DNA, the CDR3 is TGTGCCATCGGCGGGCTCCCCCACAAGCGGGATATCACAGATACGCAGTATTTT.

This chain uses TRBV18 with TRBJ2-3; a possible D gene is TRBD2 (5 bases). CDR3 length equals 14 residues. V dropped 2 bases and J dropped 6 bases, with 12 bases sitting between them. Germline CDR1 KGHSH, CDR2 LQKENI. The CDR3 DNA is TGTGCCAGCTCACCATTAGAGGGAGCGGATACGCAGTATTTT. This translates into CASSPLEGADTQYF.

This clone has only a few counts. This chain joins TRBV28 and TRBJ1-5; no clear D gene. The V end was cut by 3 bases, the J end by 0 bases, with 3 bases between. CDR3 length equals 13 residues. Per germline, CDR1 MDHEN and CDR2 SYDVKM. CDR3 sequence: CASSLASNQPQHF. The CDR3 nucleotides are TGTGCCAGCAGTTTGGCTAGCAATCAGCCCCAGCATTTT.

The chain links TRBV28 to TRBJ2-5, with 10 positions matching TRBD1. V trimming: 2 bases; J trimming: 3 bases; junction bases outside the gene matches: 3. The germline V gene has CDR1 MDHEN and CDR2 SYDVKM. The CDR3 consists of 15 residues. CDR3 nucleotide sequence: TGTGCCAGCAGTTTACATGGACAGGGGGAAGAGACCCAGTACTTC. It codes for CASSLHGQGEETQYF.

The CDR3 loop is CASSQVPGSGPNYGYTF. CDR3 in DNA: TGCGCCAGCAGCCAAGTCCCAGGCTCTGGCCCTAACTATGGCTACACCTTC. V and J are TRBV4-1 and TRBJ1-2; the D is unclear. Per the germline V gene, CDR1 is MGHRA and CDR2 is YSYEKL. V dropped 1 base and J dropped 0 bases, with 15 bases sitting between them. The CDR3 consists of 17 residues.

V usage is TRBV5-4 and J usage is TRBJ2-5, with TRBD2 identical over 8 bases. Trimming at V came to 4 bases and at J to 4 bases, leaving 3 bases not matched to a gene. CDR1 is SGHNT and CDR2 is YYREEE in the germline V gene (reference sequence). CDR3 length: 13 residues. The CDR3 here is CASSPGGGETQYF. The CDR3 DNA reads TGTGCCAGCAGCCCCGGGGGGGGAGAGACCCAGTACTTC.

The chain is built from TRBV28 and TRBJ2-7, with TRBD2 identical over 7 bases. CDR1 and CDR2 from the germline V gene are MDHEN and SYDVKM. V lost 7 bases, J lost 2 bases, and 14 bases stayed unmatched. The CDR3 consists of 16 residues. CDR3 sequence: CASTLRPGLQPYEQYF. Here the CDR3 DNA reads TGTGCCAGCACCCTAAGACCGGGACTACAGCCCTACGAGCAGTACTTC.

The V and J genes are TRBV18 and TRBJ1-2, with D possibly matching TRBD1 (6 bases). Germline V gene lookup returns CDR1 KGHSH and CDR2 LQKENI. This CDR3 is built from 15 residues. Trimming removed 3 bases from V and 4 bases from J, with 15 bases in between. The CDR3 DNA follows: TGTGCCAGCTCACCGTCAGGGGACGTTAGCTATGGCTACACCTTC. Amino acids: CASSPSGDVSYGYTF.

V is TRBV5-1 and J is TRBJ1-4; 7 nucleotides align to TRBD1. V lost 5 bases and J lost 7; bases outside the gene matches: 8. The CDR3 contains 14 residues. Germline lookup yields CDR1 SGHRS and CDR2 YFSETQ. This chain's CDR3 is CASSRDRETEKLFF. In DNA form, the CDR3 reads TGCGCCAGCAGTCGGGACAGAGAGACTGAAAAACTGTTTTTT.

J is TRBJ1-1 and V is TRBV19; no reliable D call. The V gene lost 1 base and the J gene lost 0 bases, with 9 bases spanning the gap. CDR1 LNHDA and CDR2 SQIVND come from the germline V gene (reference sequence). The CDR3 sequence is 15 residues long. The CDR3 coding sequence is TGTGCCAGTAGTATAGGCGGGTTACTGAACACTGAAGCTTTCTTT. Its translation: CASSIGGLLNTEAFF.

Here the CDR3 reads CSVEIGAREKLFF. CDR3 nucleotides: TGCAGCGTTGAAATAGGGGCTAGGGAAAAACTGTTTTTT. The chain carries TRBV29-1 and TRBJ1-4; possibly TRBD1 for D (5 bases). Germline assignment: CDR1 SQVTM and CDR2 ANQGSEA. This CDR3 is built from 13 residues. The ends were cut back, 2 bases at V and 8 bases at J, with 12 bases in the middle.

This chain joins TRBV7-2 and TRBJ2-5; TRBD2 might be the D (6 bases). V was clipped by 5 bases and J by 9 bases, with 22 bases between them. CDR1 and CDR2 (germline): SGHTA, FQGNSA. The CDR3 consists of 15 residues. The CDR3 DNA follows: TGTGCCAGCAGCCCGGGACTGCCTAAAGAGACGGCCCAGTACTTC. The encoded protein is CASSPGLPKETAQYF.

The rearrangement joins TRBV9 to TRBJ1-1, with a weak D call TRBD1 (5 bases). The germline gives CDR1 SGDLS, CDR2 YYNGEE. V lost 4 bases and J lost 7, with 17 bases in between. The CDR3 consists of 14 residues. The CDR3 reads CASSPQTVSVEAFF. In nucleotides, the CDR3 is TGTGCCAGCAGCCCGCAGACAGTTTCGGTTGAAGCTTTCTTT.

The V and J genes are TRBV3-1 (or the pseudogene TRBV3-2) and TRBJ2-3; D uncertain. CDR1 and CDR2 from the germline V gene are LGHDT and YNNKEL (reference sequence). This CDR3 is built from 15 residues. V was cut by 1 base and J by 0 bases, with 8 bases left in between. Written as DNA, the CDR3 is TGTGCCAGCAGCCAAGTAGCATCCAGCACAGATACGCAGTATTTT. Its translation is CASSQVASSTDTQYF.